This T cell receptor (beta chain) was retrieved from a study of T cell repertoires in cytomegalovirus infection (dated by TCRdb to about 2019). About the investigation overall: Because public TCR beta signatures pointed to carriage of CMV infection together with the matching HLA type, the HLA type of each donor mattered for the analysis.

Notes on this clonotype: It has no known antigen specificity. No base quality values were provided; no much bigger clone lies one nucleotide off.

General conclusions and limits of the study: The ex vivo response was dominated by HLA-C-restricted CMV-specific TCR beta clonotypes, which also provided the single most frequent clonotype in two of eight donors. Cumulative frequency of public TCR beta family members discriminated carriers of CMV infection plus the relevant HLA type in this cohort and an independent 352-donor cohort.

The instrument given in TCRdb is Illumina HiSeq 1500. TCRdb trimmed the raw reads at Q25, called clones with MiXCR and kept productive beta chains. A single entry per CDR3 protein holds the most common genes and DNA from its merged rows. This sample holds about 680,000 distinct CDR3 sequences; 20% to 25% were observed only once. Roughly 8% of the sample belongs to the ten largest clones. V and J lose 7 bases and 2 bases, and a span of 17 bases separates them. Including cysteine and phenylalanine, the CDR3 has 16 amino acids. Only CDR3 DNA is held: 48 bases, read in frame from base 1. The germline V gene provides CDR1 SGHAT and CDR2 FQNNGV.

The sequence was obtained from a human donor in good health (CMV status not recorded). Some clones in this sample may be carry-over from other donors' samples. The rearrangement joined TRBV11-2 to TRBJ2-2; the D call is tentative, TRBD1 or TRBD2, as each matches 5 bases. Sequencing input: CD8+ T cells from PBMCs. The DNA reads TGTGCCAGCACTTGGGGAGCAGGGCGAAACACCGGGGAGCTGTTTTTT. Protein translation: CASTWGAGRNTGELFF.